What follows is one T cell receptor (beta chain) and its context. This sample is part of a study of T cell changes during pregnancy in multiple sclerosis. The CDR3 totals 14 residues. V was shortened by 4 bases and J by 5 bases, with 14 bases between the two germline ends. Per germline, CDR1 MGHRA and CDR2 YSYEKL. TCRdb keeps only in-frame clones here, not all; method: immunoSEQ multiplex PCR. This sample has approximately 50,000 clones; roughly nine tenths occur once, and the top ten carry roughly 10%. This chain joins TRBV4-1 and TRBJ1-2; D possibly corresponds to TRBD1 (6 bases). The input for sequencing was CD8+ T cells from peripheral blood mononuclear cells, taken after pregnancy. The sequence derives from a female donor with multiple sclerosis, enrolled in a pregnancy study. CDR3 DNA: TGCGCCAGCAGCCCGGGCAGGGGCATTTATGGCTACACCTTC. Encoded protein: CASSPGRGIYGYTF.